This entry lists 22 T cell receptor beta chains sequenced from one sample in a study of blood T cell repertoires in COVID-19. TCRdb's copy holds only in-frame clones and misses some; the assay was immunoSEQ multiplex PCR. There are 250,000 to 350,000 clones in the sample; under 85% occur only once, and 0.7% to 0.9% lies in the top ten. The specimen sequenced was peripheral blood. The receptors originated from a human donor with COVID-19, enrolled during active disease. The donor label of this sample is uncertain.

In this sample, this clone turned up once. The gene calls are TRBV6-5 and TRBJ1-5; TRBD1 aligns across 8 bases. Germline CDR1 MNHEY, CDR2 SVGAGI. CDR3 length equals 14 residues. V shed 5 bases and J 6 bases; nucleotides not matched to a gene: 6. CDR3 in DNA: TGTGCCAGCAGTCGCCAGGGGGCTAGTCAGCCCCAGCATTTT. Residues: CASSRQGASQPQHF.

This clone was seen once. The V gene is TRBV2, the J gene TRBJ2-7, with 13 bases that match TRBD2. Germline V CDR1 and CDR2: SNHLY, FYNNEI. This CDR3 contains 14 residues. V shed 6 bases, J shed 2 bases, and the junction held 1 base outside the gene matches. The CDR3 sequence is CASRGLAGPYEQYF. CDR3 DNA sequence: TGTGCCAGCAGGGGACTAGCGGGACCCTACGAGCAGTACTTC.

The chain recombines TRBV5-1 with TRBJ2-5; 7 bases are a match to TRBD1. The V gene end was trimmed by 1 base and the J gene end by 3 bases; junction bases not matched to a gene: 6. Germline loops: CDR1 SGHRS, CDR2 YFSETQ. This CDR3 is 15 amino acids long. The CDR3 here is CASSLNDGTEETQYF. For the CDR3, the DNA is TGCGCCAGCAGCTTGAATGATGGGACAGAAGAGACCCAGTACTTC. The full variable domain, in which reference TRBV5-1 and TRBJ2-5 provide the parts outside the CDR3, is KAGVTQTPRYLIKTRGQQVTLSCSPISGHRSVSWYQQTPGQGLQFLFEYFSETQRNKGNFPGRFSGRQFSNSRSEMNVSTLELGDSALYLCASSLNDGTEETQYFGPGTRLLVL.

This chain connects TRBV27 to TRBJ2-1, with 8 bases lining up with TRBD2. The germline gives CDR1 MNHEY, CDR2 SMNVEV (reference sequence). This CDR3 has 21 amino acids. J gave up 0 bases and V 1 base, and 17 bases lay outside the gene matches. CDR3: CASSLYREGLLLESSYNEQFF. CDR3 nucleotides: TGTGCCAGCAGTTTATATCGGGAGGGCCTTCTGCTGGAGAGCTCCTACAATGAGCAGTTCTTC.

This chain joins TRBV5-6 and TRBJ2-1; 7 nucleotides match TRBD1. The CDR3 loop spans 13 amino acids. CDR1 is SGHDT and CDR2 is YYEEEE in the germline V gene. Trimming at V came to 4 bases and at J to 13 bases, leaving 11 bases not matched to a gene. CDR3 protein: CASSPFIQGIQFF. CDR3 nucleotides: TGTGCCAGCAGCCCCTTTATACAGGGGATTCAGTTCTTC.

The chain links TRBV7-2 to TRBJ1-3; the match to TRBD1 covers 7 bases. CDR3 length equals 15 residues. Per germline, CDR1 SGHTA and CDR2 FQGNSA. The ends lost 2 bases at V and 7 bases at J; junction bases unmatched: 8. This CDR3 reads CASSLTTGEINTIYF. CDR3 nucleotides: TGTGCCAGCAGCTTAACCACAGGGGAGATCAACACCATATATTTT.

This chain links TRBV29-1 with TRBJ2-7; 8 bases agree with TRBD2. The CDR3 contains 16 residues. V shed 1 base and J 5 bases; nucleotides not matched to a gene: 13. The germline gives CDR1 SQVTM, CDR2 ANQGSEA. CDR3 nucleotides: TGCAGCGTTGAAGGGGCTAGCGGGCTCCCTCCTGACGAGCAGTACTTC. It encodes CSVEGASGLPPDEQYF.

The genes are TRBV5-1 and TRBJ2-7, with 10 bases fitting TRBD2. The germline CDR1 and CDR2 sequences are SGHRS and YFSETQ. The CDR3 covers 16 residues. J gave up 6 bases and V 4 bases, and 13 bases lay outside the gene matches. The DNA for the CDR3 is TGCGCCAGCAGCCAGGCGGGGCTAGCGGGAGTAGGCGAGCAGTACTTC. As protein: CASSQAGLAGVGEQYF.

The CDR3 nucleotides are TGTGCCAGCAGGCCGACTAGCGGCAATGAGCAGTTCTTC. Protein sequence: CASRPTSGNEQFF. The V gene is TRBV9, the J gene TRBJ2-1, with 9 nucleotides matching TRBD2. V was pared by 5 bases and J by 6 bases, with 3 bases of the junction left unmatched. The CDR3 totals 13 residues. Germline V gives CDR1 SGDLS, CDR2 YYNGEE.

The CDR3 DNA reads as TGTGCCAGTAGTGCGACAGGGGGCGAGGGTCAGCCCCAGCATTTT. Encoded protein: CASSATGGEGQPQHF. The chain couples TRBV19 to TRBJ1-5; 10 nucleotides line up with TRBD1. The J segment lost 6 bases and the V segment lost 5 bases, leaving 7 bases of the junction unmatched. The CDR3 has 15 residues. Germline V gene data show CDR1 as LNHDA and CDR2 as SQIVND (reference sequence).

The chain uses TRBV14 and TRBJ1-6; 7 bases line up with TRBD1. The V and J ends lost 4 bases and 8 bases, in that order; junction bases with no gene match: 5. Germline CDR1 and CDR2: SGHDN and FVKESK. The CDR3 spans 14 residues. CDR3 DNA sequence: TGTGCCAGCAGCCGAGGACAGGCAGATTCACCCCTCCACTTT. This encodes CASSRGQADSPLHF.

V usage is TRBV5-6 and J usage is TRBJ2-7; TRBD2 is a possible D gene (6 bases). The V and J ends lost 1 base and 4 bases respectively, with 18 bases between them. Germline V CDR1 and CDR2: SGHDT, YYEEEE. There are 16 residues in the CDR3. CDR3 residues: CASSLFARGSKYEQYF. The CDR3 DNA is TGTGCCAGCAGCTTGTTCGCCCGGGGGTCTAAGTACGAGCAGTACTTC. The entire variable domain, with the rest obtained from reference TRBV5-6 and TRBJ2-7, is as follows: DAGVTQSPTHLIKTRGQQVTLRCSPKSGHDTVSWYQQALGQGPQFIFQYYEEEERQRGNFPDRFSGHQFPNYSSELNVNALLLGDSALYLCASSLFARGSKYEQYFGPGTRLTVT.

In this sample, this clone turned up once. J is TRBJ1-2 and V is TRBV4-3; TRBD1 is a possible D gene (6 bases). Germline-derived CDR1 and CDR2 are LGHNA and YSLEER. V was shortened by 2 bases and J by 4 bases, with 11 bases between the two germline ends. The length of the CDR3 is 14 residues. CDR3: CASSQNRDTYGYTF. The DNA for the CDR3 is TGCGCCAGCAGCCAAAACCGGGACACCTATGGCTACACCTTC.

The chain carries TRBV11-2 and TRBJ2-7; 10 bases are a match to TRBD2. CDR3 length: 15 residues. The germline gives CDR1 SGHAT, CDR2 FQNNGV. Germline trimming cut 5 bases from V and 4 bases from J; bases unmatched to any gene: 8. For the CDR3, the DNA is TGTGCCAGCAGCAGTCGACTAGCGGGTGATTACGAGCAGTACTTC. Its protein product is CASSSRLAGDYEQYF.

This chain uses TRBV28 with TRBJ2-1; TRBD2 agrees at 8 bases. The CDR3 extends over 14 amino acids. Germline values: CDR1 MDHEN, CDR2 SYDVKM. The ends lost 7 bases at V and 4 bases at J; junction bases unmatched: 6. The CDR3 loop is CASTGGGRYNEQFF. The DNA for the CDR3 is TGTGCCAGCACGGGCGGCGGGAGGTACAATGAGCAGTTCTTC.

This clone is a singleton in its sample. The V call is TRBV5-5, the J call TRBJ1-2, with unresolved D. Germline lookup yields CDR1 SGHKS and CDR2 YYEKEE (reference sequence). The CDR3 runs 13 residues. The V end was cut by 0 bases, the J end by 4 bases, with 7 bases between. The CDR3 sequence is CASSLGGAYGYTF. CDR3 in DNA: TGTGCCAGCAGCTTGGGCGGAGCCTATGGCTACACCTTC.

The rearrangement uses TRBV12-5 and TRBJ2-7; 7 positions agree with TRBD1. Trimming at V came to 1 base and at J to 0 bases, leaving 6 bases not matched to a gene. The CDR3 has 16 amino acids. Germline V lookup: CDR1 LGHNT, CDR2 FRNRAP. CDR3 nucleotide sequence: TGTGCTAGTGGTTTGGAGGGACAGACCCTCTCCTACGAGCAGTACTTC. This encodes CASGLEGQTLSYEQYF. Variable domain in full (rest from reference TRBV12-5 and TRBJ2-7): DARVTQTPRHKVTEMGQEVTMRCQPILGHNTVFWYRQTMMQGLELLAYFRNRAPLDDSGMPKDRFSAEMPDATLATLKIQPSEPRDSAVYFCASGLEGQTLSYEQYFGPGTRLTVT.

This clone is a singleton in its sample. The genes are TRBV19 and TRBJ1-6; D may be TRBD1 (5 bases). In germline, CDR1 is LNHDA, CDR2 SQIVND (reference sequence). CDR3 size: 14 residues. V was clipped by 10 bases and J by 9 bases, with 19 bases between them. The CDR3 sequence is CATNPGYRGSPLHF. The CDR3 DNA is TGTGCCACTAACCCAGGGTATCGAGGTTCACCCCTCCACTTT.

In this sample, this clone turned up once. The J gene is TRBJ2-2, the V gene TRBV27; D is ambiguous. This CDR3 comprises 13 residues. Germline V CDR1 and CDR2: MNHEY, SMNVEV (reference sequence). Deletions cut 0 bases from V and 6 bases from J, with 5 bases between. CDR3 protein: CASSLSPAGELFF. In DNA, the CDR3 is TGTGCCAGCAGTTTATCCCCAGCCGGGGAGCTGTTTTTT.

Only a few counts were recorded for this clone. Other nucleotide sequences from this sample produce the same CDR3. The chain carries TRBV28 and TRBJ1-1; D not resolved. The CDR3 runs 15 residues. Germline CDR1 MDHEN, CDR2 SYDVKM. Trimming removed 2 bases from V and 0 bases from J, with 10 bases in between. Here the CDR3 DNA reads TGTGCCAGCAGTTTAGTACAGAGCATGAACACTGAAGCTTTCTTT. Translated: CASSLVQSMNTEAFF.

The chain couples TRBV5-1 to TRBJ1-6, with D possibly matching TRBD1 (6 bases). V lost 0 bases, J lost 5 bases, and 15 bases lay in between. This CDR3 comprises 17 residues. In germline, CDR1 is SGHRS, CDR2 YFSETQ. The CDR3 region is CASSLAGRGADNSPLHF. CDR3 bases: TGCGCCAGCAGCTTGGCCGGACGGGGGGCCGATAATTCACCCCTCCACTTT.

The chain is built from TRBV2 and TRBJ1-1; TRBD1 aligns across 10 bases. The CDR3 is made up of 19 amino acids. Germline loops: CDR1 SNHLY, CDR2 FYNNEI. V shed 6 bases, J shed 1 base, and the junction held 17 bases outside the gene matches. For the CDR3, the DNA is TGTGCCAGCAGGCTCTCCGGGACAGGGGTGGGATGGACGAACACTGAAGCTTTCTTT. This codes for CASRLSGTGVGWTNTEAFF.